The clone carrying this T cell receptor beta chain was seen many times. The antigen is not known. The library targeted TCRbeta and was prepared with unique molecular identifiers. TCRdb reanalysed the PCR reads using MiXCR and keeps one entry per CDR3 protein. The data show hundreds of thousands of distinct CDR3 sequences, with roughly 8.2% seen just once and roughly 6% held by the top ten. The sample comes from a study of T-cell reconstitution after alpha-beta-depleted transplantation in children. Study-wide points: The main origin of T-cell counts and diversity one year after transplant was newly produced T cells. Expanded graft clones, several hundred of them, were reportedly the source of alpha-beta T cells about two months after transplant.

Germline CDR1 SGHNT, CDR2 YENEEA. The V and J ends lost 4 bases and 7 bases, in that order; junction bases with no gene match: 7. This CDR3 contains 14 residues. The material sequenced was PBMCs, mostly from graft donor cells, taken 180 days after TCRalphabeta/CD19-depleted stem cell transplant. The J gene is TRBJ2-1, the V gene TRBV11-3; 7 bases line up with TRBD1. This receptor was obtained from a male patient younger than 18 who had a stem cell transplant for acute lymphoblastic leukemia, so the T cells may come from the graft donor. CDR3 region: CASSSRTGKNEQFF. The CDR3 nucleotides read TGTGCCAGCAGCTCCAGGACAGGAAAGAATGAGCAGTTCTTC. Variable domain in full (rest from reference TRBV11-3 and TRBJ2-1): EAGVVQSPRYKIIEKKQPVAFWCNPISGHNTLYWYLQNLGQGPELLIRYENEEAVDDSQLPKDRFSAERLKGVDSTLKIQPAELGDSAVYLCASSSRTGKNEQFFGPGTRLTVL.